Listed below are T cell receptor beta chains from one sample, sequenced in a study of regulatory T cells in long-lasting Graves disease. One entry per CDR3 protein, called by TCRdb with MiXCR from the multiplex PCR reads. The data contain hundreds of thousands of distinct CDR3 sequences, approximately 23% of them seen just once; the ten biggest clones take up roughly 14%. The starting material was peripheral blood mononuclear cells (PBMCs), obtained when the disease was refractory, from a patient treated with antithyroid drugs. Source of these receptors: a female donor with Graves disease. Each CDR3 is given with its conserved first and last residue. Fields, in order: D gene, V gene, clone size, J gene, CDR3 protein, CDR3 DNA. The D gene is left open where the match is weak. A clone size is listed for some rows: how often the clone was seen (once, few, many), or a class if it is expanded.

TRBD1	TRBV24-1	many	TRBJ2-7	CATEPGQTGQYF	TGTGCCACAGAACCGGGACAGACGGGGCAGTACTTC
TRBD1	TRBV19	once	TRBJ1-5	CASSSQTGTTNQPQHF	TGTGCCAGTAGTTCTCAGACAGGGACCACCAATCAGCCCCAGCATTTT
.	TRBV4-3	.	TRBJ2-7	CASSPSRQGAYEQYF	TGCGCCAGCAGCCCGAGCCGGCAGGGAGCCTACGAGCAGTACTTC
TRBD1	TRBV18	once	TRBJ1-5	CASSPTGDRVRSNQPQHF	TGTGCCAGCTCACCCACGGGGGACAGGGTAAGAAGCAATCAGCCCCAGCATTTT
.	TRBV6-1	many	TRBJ1-4	CASSTADGKLFF	TGTGCCAGCAGCACCGCTGATGGCAAACTGTTTTTT
TRBD1	TRBV7-2	.	TRBJ1-2	CASSSHSGTGYYGYTF	TGTGCCAGCAGCTCACACTCCGGGACAGGGTACTATGGCTACACCTTC
TRBD1	TRBV9	.	TRBJ2-6	CASSDTRDRQAYGANVLTF	TGTGCCAGCAGCGACACGAGGGACAGGCAGGCCTATGGGGCCAACGTCCTGACTTTC
TRBD2	TRBV27	few	TRBJ2-5	CAIGTSGSQETQYF	TGTGCCATCGGGACTAGCGGTTCTCAAGAGACCCAGTACTTC
TRBD1	TRBV18	.	TRBJ1-2	CASSPRDSGYTF	TGTGCCAGCTCACCTCGGGACAGTGGCTACACCTTC
.	TRBV7-9	.	TRBJ2-3	CASSFEDTQYF	TGTGCCAGCAGCTTCGAGGATACGCAGTATTTT
.	TRBV14	.	TRBJ2-2	CASGWGTSGELLF	TGTGCCAGCGGTTGGGGAACATCCGGGGAGCTGCTTTTT
TRBD2	TRBV6-5	few	TRBJ2-7	CASSYSISGGPYEQYF	TGTGCCAGCAGTTACTCGATTAGCGGGGGGCCCTACGAGCAGTACTTC
.	TRBV19	.	TRBJ1-4	CASSRTSNEKLFF	TGTGCCAGTAGTAGGACCAGCAATGAAAAACTGTTTTTT
.	TRBV11-2	many	TRBJ1-6	CASSLDRFNSPLHF	TGTGCCAGCAGCTTAGACAGATTTAATTCACCCCTCCACTTT
TRBD1	TRBV6-5	many	TRBJ2-7	CASSYGQVISYEQYF	TGTGCCAGCAGTTACGGACAGGTAATTTCCTACGAGCAGTACTTC
TRBD1	TRBV7-2	many	TRBJ1-5	CASSFDRDQPQHF	TGTGCCAGCAGCTTTGACAGGGATCAGCCCCAGCATTTT
.	TRBV6-1	many	TRBJ1-1	CASSQTKNTEAFF	TGTGCCAGCAGTCAGACAAAGAACACTGAAGCTTTCTTT
TRBD1	TRBV12-3/TRBV12-4	many	TRBJ1-4	CASSGERTGSNEKLFF	TGTGCCAGCAGTGGGGAGCGGACAGGAAGTAATGAAAAACTGTTTTTT
.	TRBV12-3/TRBV12-4	.	TRBJ2-7	CASSPTGMTYEQYF	TGTGCCAGCAGTCCTACAGGGATGACCTACGAGCAGTACTTC
.	TRBV20-1	many	TRBJ2-5	CSARKVVGETQYF	TGCAGTGCTAGAAAGGTGGTTGGTGAGACCCAGTACTTC
.	TRBV20-1	.	TRBJ2-5	CSARDVGGTKETQYF	TGCAGTGCTAGAGATGTGGGAGGCACTAAAGAGACCCAGTACTTC
TRBD2	TRBV20-1	many	TRBJ2-7	CSARDPETSVVYEQYF	TGCAGTGCTAGAGATCCCGAGACTAGCGTGGTATACGAGCAGTACTTC
.	TRBV24-1	many	TRBJ1-3	CATLGGYSGNTIYF	TGTGCCACCCTTGGCGGTTACTCTGGAAACACCATATATTTT
.	TRBV20-1	few	TRBJ1-3	CSASHSGNTIYF	TGCAGTGCCAGCCATTCTGGAAACACCATATATTTT
.	TRBV28	many	TRBJ1-1	CASSLGGGMDTEAFF	TGTGCCAGCAGTTTAGGCGGCGGGATGGACACTGAAGCTTTCTTT
.	TRBV6-1	many	TRBJ1-1	CASKDPANTEAFF	TGTGCCAGCAAAGACCCCGCGAACACTGAAGCTTTCTTT
.	TRBV7-3	.	TRBJ2-5	CASSPGSGETQYF	TGTGCCAGCAGCCCCGGGTCCGGGGAGACCCAGTACTTC
.	TRBV10-3	few	TRBJ2-7	CASSQDNSYEQYF	TGTGCCAGCAGCCAGGACAATTCCTACGAGCAGTACTTC